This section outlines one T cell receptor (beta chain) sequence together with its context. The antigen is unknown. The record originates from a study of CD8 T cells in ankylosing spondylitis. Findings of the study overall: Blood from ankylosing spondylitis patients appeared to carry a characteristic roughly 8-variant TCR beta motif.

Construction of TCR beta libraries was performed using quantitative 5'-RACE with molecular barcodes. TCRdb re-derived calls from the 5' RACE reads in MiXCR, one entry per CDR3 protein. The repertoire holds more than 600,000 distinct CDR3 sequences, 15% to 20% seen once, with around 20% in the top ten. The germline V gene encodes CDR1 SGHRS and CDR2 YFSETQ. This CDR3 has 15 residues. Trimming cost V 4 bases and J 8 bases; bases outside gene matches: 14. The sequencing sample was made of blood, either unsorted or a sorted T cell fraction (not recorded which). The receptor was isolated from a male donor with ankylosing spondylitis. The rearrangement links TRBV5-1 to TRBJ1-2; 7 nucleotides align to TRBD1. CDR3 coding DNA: TGCGCCAGCAGCGGATACTCAGGGGGAGATGGAGGCTACACCTTC. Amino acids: CASSGYSGGDGGYTF.